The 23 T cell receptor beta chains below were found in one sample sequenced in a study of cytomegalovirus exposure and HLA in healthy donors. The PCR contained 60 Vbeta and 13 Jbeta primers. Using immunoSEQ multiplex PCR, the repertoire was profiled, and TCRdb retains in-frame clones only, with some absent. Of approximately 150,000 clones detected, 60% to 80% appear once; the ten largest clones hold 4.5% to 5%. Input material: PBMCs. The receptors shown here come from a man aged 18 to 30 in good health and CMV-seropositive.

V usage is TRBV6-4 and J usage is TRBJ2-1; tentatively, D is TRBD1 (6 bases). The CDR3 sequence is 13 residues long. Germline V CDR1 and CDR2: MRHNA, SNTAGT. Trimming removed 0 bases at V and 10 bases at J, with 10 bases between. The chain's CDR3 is CASSDSDSGEQFF. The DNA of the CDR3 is TGTGCCAGCAGTGACTCGGACAGTGGGGAGCAGTTCTTC.

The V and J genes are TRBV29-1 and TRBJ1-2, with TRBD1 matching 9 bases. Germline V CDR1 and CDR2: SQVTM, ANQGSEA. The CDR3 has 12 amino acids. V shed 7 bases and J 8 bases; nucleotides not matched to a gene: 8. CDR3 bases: TGCAGCGGGGGGACAGGGTTCGGCGGCTACACCTTC. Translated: CSGGTGFGGYTF.

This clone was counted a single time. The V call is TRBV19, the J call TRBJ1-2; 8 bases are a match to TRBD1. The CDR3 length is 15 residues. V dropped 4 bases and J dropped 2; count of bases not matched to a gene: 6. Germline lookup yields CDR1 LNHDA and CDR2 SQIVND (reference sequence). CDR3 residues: CASSTPTGGNYGYTF. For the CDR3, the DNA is TGTGCCAGTAGTACGCCTACAGGGGGGAACTATGGCTACACCTTC.

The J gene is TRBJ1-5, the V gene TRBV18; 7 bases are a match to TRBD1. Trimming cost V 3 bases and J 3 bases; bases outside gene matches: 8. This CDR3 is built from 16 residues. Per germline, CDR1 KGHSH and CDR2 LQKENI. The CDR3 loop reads CASSPPGQKVNQPQHF. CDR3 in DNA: TGTGCCAGCTCACCCCCGGGACAGAAAGTCAATCAGCCCCAGCATTTT.

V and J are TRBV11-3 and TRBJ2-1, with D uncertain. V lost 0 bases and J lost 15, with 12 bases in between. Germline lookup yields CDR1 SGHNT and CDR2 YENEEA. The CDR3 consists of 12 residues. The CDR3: CASSLDLGVGFF. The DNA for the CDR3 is TGTGCCAGCAGCTTAGATCTTGGAGTGGGGTTCTTC.

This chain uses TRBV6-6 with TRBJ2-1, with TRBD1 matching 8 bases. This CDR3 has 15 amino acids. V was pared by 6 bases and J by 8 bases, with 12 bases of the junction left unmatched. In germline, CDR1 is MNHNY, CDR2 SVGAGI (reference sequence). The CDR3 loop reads CASSDPGQVSDEQFF. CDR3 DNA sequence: TGTGCCAGCAGCGATCCGGGACAGGTGTCCGATGAGCAGTTCTTC.

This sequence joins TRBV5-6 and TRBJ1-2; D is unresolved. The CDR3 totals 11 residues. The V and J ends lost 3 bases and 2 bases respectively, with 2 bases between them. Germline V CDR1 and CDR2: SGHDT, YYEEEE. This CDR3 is CASSSNYGYTF. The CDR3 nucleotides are TGTGCCAGCAGCTCAAACTATGGCTACACCTTC.

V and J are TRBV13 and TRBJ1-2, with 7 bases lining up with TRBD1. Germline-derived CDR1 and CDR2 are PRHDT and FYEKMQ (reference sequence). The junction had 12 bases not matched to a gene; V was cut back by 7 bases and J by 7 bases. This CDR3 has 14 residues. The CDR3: CASKPTGERSGYTF. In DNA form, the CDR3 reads TGTGCCAGCAAACCCACAGGGGAAAGGAGTGGCTACACCTTC.

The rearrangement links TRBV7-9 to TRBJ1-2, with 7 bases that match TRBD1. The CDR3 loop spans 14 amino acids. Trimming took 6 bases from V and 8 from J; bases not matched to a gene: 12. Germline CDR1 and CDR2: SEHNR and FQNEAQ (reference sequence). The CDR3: CASSRQGGLRGYTF. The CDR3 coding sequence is TGTGCCAGCAGTAGGCAGGGGGGCCTGCGGGGCTACACCTTC.

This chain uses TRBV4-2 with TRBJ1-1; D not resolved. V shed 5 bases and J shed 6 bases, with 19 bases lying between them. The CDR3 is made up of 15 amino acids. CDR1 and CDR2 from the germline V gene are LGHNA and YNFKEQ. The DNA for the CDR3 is TGTGCCAGCAGCTCCTCGACCTTGACTGAGTCTGAAGCTTTCTTT. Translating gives CASSSSTLTESEAFF.

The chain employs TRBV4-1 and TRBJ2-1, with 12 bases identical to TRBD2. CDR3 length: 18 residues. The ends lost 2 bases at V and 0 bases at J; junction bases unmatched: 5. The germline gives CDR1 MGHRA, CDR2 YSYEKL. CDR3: CASSQKLAGGSSYNEQFF. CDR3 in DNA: TGCGCCAGCAGCCAAAAGCTAGCGGGAGGGAGCTCCTACAATGAGCAGTTCTTC.

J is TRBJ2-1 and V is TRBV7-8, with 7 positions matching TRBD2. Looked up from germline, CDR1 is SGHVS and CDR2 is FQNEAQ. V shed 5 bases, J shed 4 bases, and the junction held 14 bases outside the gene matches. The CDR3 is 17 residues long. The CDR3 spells CASSPGGAGSTYNEQFF. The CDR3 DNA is TGTGCCAGCAGCCCCGGTGGAGCGGGAAGTACTTACAATGAGCAGTTCTTC.

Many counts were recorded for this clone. CDR3 protein: CASSLNPPGRGNYEQYV. CDR3 nucleotides: TGTGCCAGCAGCCTAAACCCGCCGGGGCGGGGAAACTACGAGCAGTACGTC. The chain links TRBV7-2 to TRBJ2-7, with a possible D match to TRBD2 (6 bases). This CDR3 is 17 amino acids long. Trimming cost V 5 bases and J 3 bases, with 23 bases left between them. CDR1 is SGHTA and CDR2 is FQGNSA in the germline V gene.

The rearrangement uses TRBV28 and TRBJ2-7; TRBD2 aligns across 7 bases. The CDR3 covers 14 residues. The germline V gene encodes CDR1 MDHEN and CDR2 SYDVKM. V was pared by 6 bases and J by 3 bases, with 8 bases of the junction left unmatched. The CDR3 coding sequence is TGTGCCAGCAGCCGCGGCGGGACTAACTACGAGCAGTACGTC. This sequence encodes CASSRGGTNYEQYV.

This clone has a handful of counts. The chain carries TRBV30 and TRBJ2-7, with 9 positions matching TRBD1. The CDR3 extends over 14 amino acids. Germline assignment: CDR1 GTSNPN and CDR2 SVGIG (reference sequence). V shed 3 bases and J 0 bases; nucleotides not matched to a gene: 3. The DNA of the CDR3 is TGTGCCTGGAGCCGGGACAGGGACTCCTACGAGCAGTACGTC. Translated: CAWSRDRDSYEQYV.

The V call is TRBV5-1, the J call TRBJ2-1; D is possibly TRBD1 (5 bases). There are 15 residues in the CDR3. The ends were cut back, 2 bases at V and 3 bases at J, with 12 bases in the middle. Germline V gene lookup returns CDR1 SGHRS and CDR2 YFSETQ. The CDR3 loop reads CASSFQGSDYNEQFF. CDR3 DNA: TGCGCCAGCAGCTTCCAGGGTTCTGACTACAATGAGCAGTTCTTC.

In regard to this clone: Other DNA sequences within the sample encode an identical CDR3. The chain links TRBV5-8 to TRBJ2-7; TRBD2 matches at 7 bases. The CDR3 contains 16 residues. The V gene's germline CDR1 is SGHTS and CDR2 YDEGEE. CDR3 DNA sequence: TGTGCCAGCAGCGCGGGGGACCCCGACGGACGGGGCGAGCAGTATGTC. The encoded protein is CASSAGDPDGRGEQYV.

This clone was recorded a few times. The CDR3 sequence: CASSLEGSSNQPQHF. The CDR3 region has the DNA TGCGCCAGCAGCTTGGAGGGGTCCAGCAATCAGCCCCAGCATTTT. The rearrangement links TRBV5-1 to TRBJ1-5; the D gene is possibly TRBD1 (5 bases). From germline, CDR1 is SGHRS and CDR2 YFSETQ. Trimming pared 0 bases from V and 1 base from J, leaving 8 bases between. The CDR3 length is 15 residues. The whole variable domain, remainder taken from reference TRBV5-1 and TRBJ1-5, is KAGVTQTPRYLIKTRGQQVTLSCSPISGHRSVSWYQQTPGQGLQFLFEYFSETQRNKGNFPGRFSGRQFSNSRSEMNVSTLELGDSALYLCASSLEGSSNQPQHFGDGTRLSIL.

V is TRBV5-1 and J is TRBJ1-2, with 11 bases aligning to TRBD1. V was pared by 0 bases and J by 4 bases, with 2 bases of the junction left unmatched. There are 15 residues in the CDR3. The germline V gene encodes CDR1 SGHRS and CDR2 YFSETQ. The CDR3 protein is CASSLDGTGGYGYTF. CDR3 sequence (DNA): TGCGCCAGCAGCTTGGACGGGACAGGGGGCTATGGCTACACCTTC.

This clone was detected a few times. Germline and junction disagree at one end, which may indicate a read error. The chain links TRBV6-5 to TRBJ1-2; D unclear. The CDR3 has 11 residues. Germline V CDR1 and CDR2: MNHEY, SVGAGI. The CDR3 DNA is TGTGCCAGCAGTTCTAAGTATGGCTACACCTTC. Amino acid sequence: CASSSKYGYTF.

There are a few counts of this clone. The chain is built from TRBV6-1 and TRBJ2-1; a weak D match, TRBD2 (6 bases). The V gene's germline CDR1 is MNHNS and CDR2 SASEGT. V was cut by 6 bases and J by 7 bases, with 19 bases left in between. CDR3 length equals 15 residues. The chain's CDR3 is CASRLRGPRGNEQFF. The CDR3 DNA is TGTGCCAGCAGACTGAGGGGCCCCCGGGGGAATGAGCAGTTCTTC.

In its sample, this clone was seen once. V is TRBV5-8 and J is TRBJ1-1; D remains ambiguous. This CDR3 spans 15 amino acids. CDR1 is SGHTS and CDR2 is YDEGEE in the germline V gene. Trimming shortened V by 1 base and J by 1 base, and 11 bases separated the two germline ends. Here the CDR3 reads CASSLLSPSNTEAFF. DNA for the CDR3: TGTGCCAGCAGCTTGCTCTCCCCTTCGAACACTGAAGCTTTCTTT. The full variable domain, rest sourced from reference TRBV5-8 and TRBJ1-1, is EAGVTQSPTHLIKTRGQQATLRCSPISGHTSVYWYQQALGLGLQFLLWYDEGEERNRGNFPPRFSGRQFPNYSSELNVNALELEDSALYLCASSLLSPSNTEAFFGQGTRLTVV.

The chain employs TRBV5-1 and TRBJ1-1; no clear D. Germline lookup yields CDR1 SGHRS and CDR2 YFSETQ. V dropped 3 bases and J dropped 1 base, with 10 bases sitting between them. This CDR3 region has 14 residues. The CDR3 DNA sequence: TGCGCCAGCAGCTCCGGGAGGGCGAACACTGAAGCTTTCTTT. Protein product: CASSSGRANTEAFF.